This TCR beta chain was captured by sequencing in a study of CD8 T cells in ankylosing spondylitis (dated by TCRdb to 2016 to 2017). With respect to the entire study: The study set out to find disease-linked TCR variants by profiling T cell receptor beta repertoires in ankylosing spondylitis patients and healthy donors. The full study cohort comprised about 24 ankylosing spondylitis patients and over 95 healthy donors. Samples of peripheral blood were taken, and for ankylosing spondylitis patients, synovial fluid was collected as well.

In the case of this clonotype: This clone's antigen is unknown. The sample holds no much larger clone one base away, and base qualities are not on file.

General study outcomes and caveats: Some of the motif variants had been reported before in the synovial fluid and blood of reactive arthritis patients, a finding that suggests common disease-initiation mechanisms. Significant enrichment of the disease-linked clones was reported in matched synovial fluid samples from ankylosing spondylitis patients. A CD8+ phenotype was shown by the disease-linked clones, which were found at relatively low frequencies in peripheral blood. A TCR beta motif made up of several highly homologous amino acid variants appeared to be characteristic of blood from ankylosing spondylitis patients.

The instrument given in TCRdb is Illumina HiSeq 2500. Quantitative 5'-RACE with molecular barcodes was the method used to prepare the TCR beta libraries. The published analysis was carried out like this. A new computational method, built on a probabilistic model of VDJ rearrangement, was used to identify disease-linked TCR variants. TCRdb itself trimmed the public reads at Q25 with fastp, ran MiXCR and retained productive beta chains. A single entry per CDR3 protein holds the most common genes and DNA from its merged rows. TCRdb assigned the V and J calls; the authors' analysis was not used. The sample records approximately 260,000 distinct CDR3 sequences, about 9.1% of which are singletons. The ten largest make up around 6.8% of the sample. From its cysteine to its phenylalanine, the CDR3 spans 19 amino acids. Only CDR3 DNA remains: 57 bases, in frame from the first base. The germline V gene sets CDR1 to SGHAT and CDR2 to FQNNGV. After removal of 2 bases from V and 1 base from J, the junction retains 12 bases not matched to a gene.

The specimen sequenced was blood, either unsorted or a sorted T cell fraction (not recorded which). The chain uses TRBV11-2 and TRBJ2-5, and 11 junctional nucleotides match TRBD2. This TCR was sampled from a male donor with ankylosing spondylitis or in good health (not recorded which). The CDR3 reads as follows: CASSLLPSGGITSQETQYF. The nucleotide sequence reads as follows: TGTGCCAGCAGCTTACTCCCTAGCGGGGGGATTACTTCCCAAGAGACCCAGTACTTC.